This T cell receptor beta chain was sequenced for a study of cytomegalovirus exposure and HLA in healthy donors. Study results and caveats: Segments of the TCR beta V type were, in most cases, productive about 87% or about 30% of the time in an earlier analysis. A highly shared variant cluster was judged a likely technical artifact.

This CDR3 has 15 residues. V was cut by 3 bases and J by 0 bases, with 12 bases left in between. Germline V CDR1 and CDR2: SGHTA, FQGNSA. PCR used 60 Vbeta primers and 13 Jbeta primers. Method: immunoSEQ multiplex PCR; TCRdb's copy keeps in-frame clones and lacks some. The sample holds under 150,000 clones, around 77% seen once. Donors sampled were nominally healthy, though unrecorded immune exposures were likely. A remark on this clone: What it recognizes is unknown.

The gene calls are TRBV7-2 and TRBJ2-7, with TRBD2 as a possible D gene (5 bases). Sequencing input: PBMCs. The receptor was isolated from a woman aged 55-70 years in good health and CMV-seronegative. The CDR3 nucleotides read TGTGCCAGCAGCTTCGAGGTGGGGAGCTCCTACGAGCAGTACTTC. Translation: CASSFEVGSSYEQYF.